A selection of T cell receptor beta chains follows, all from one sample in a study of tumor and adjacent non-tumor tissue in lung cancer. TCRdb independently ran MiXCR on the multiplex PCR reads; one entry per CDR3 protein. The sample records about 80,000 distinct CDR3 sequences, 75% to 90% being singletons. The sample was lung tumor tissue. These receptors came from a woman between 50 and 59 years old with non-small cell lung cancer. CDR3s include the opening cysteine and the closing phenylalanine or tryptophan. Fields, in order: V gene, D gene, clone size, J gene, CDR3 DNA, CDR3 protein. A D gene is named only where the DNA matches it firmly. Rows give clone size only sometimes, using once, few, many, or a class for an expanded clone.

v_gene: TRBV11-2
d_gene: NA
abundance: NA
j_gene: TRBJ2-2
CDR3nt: TGTACCAACAGCAAAAACTGGGACATCGGGGAGCTGTTTTTT
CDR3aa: CTNSKNWDIGELFF

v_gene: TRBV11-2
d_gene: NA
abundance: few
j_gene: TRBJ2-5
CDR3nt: TGTGTCAGCAGTGGTCAGACCCAGTACTTC
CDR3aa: CVSSGQTQYF

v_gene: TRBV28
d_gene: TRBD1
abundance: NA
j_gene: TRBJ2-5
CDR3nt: TGTGCCAGCAGTCCGTCCGGGACAGCAGGAGAGACCCAGTACTTC
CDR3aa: CASSPSGTAGETQYF

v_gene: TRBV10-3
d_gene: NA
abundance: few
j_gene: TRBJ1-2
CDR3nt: TGTGCCACCCCCGCCGCGGGGGCTGGCTACACCTTC
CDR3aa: CATPAAGAGYTF

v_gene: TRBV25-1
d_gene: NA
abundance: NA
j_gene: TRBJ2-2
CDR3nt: TGTGCCAGGAGTCCCGGATCCGGGGAGCTGTTTTTT
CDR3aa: CARSPGSGELFF

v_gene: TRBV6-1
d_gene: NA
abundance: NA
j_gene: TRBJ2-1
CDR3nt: TGTGCCAGGCAGGGGAGCTCCTACAATGAGCAGTTATTC
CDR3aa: CARQGSSYNEQLF

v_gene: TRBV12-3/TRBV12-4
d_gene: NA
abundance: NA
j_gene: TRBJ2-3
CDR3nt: TGTGCCAGCACGATAATAGCGGCAGATACGCACTATTTT
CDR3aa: CASTIIAADTHYF

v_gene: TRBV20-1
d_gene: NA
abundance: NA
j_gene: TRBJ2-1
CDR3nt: TGCAGTGCTAGAGATCAATGGCGGAATAGGTACGAGCAGTTCTTC
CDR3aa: CSARDQWRNRYEQFF

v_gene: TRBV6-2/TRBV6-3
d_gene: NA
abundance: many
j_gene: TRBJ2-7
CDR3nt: TGTGCCAGCAATAAAGGGCGAGCAGGTACCTACGAGCAGTACTTC
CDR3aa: CASNKGRAGTYEQYF

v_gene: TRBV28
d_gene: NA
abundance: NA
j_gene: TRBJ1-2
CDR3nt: TGTGTCAGCAATACCGGACAGTGGAACTATGGCTACACCTTC
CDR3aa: CVSNTGQWNYGYTF

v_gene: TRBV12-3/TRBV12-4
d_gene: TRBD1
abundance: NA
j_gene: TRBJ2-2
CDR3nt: TGTGCCAGCAGCACGACAGGGGTTGCCTGGGAGTTGTTTTTT
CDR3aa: CASSTTGVAWELFF

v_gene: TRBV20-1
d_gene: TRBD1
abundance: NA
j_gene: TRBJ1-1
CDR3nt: TGCAGTGCTTCGACAGGGAGAGGCACCGAAGCTTTATTT
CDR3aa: CSASTGRGTEALF

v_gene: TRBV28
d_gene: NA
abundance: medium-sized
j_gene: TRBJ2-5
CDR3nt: TGTGCCAGCAGTTCCTCCCCGGAGACCCAGTACTTC
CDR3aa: CASSSSPETQYF

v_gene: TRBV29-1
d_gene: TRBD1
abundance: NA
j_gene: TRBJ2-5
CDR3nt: TGCGGCGTTGAATGGGACAGGGGCAAGCTGCGAAACCAAGAGATCCAGTACTTC
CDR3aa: CGVEWDRGKLRNQEIQYF

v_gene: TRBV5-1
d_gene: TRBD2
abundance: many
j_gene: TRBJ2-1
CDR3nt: TGCGCCAGCAGCAAAGGACTAGCGGGGAACAATGAGCAGTTCTTC
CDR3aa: CASSKGLAGNNEQFF

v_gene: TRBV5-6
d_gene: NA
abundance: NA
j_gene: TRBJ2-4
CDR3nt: TGTGCCAGCATCTTAAGACAGGCCGGAAACAGTCAGTACTTC
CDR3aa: CASILRQAGNSQYF

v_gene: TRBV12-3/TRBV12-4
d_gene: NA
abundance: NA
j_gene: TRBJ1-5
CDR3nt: TGTGCCAGCAAAACCGGCGCGGGGAGCAATAAGTCCCAGCATTTT
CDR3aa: CASKTGAGSNKSQHF

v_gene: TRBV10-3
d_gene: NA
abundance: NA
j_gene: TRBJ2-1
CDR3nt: TGTATCATCCAGGCGAAGGGTGAGCATTTCTTC
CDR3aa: CIIQAKGEHFF

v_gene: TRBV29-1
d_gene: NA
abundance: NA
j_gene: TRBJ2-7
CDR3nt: TGCAGAGTACAGCGGAGAGGAGATTCCTACGACCAGTACTTC
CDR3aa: CRVQRRGDSYDQYF

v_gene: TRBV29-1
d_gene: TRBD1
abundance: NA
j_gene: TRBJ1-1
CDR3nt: TGTTGCGTCATGACAGGGTCGGACACTGAAGCTTTCTTT
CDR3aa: CCVMTGSDTEAFF

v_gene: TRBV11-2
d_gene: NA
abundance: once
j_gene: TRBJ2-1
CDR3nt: TGTGCCTGCAGAACACTGGGGTCTTTCTACAATGAGCAGTTCTTC
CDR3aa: CACRTLGSFYNEQFF

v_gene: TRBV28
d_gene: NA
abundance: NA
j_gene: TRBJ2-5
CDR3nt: TGTGCCAGCCCGGGGGGACAGCCCCAAGAGACTCAGTACTTC
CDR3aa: CASPGGQPQETQYF

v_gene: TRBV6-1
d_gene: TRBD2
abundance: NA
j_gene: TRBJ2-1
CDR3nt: TGTGCAGGCAGTGATCGACTAGCGGGTACGGTTATGCTGTTCTTC
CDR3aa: CAGSDRLAGTVMLFF

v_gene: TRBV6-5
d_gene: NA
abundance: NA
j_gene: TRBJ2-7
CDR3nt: TGTGTCAGCACCTCGGGGCTAACCTACGAGGAGTACTTC
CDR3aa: CVSTSGLTYEEYF

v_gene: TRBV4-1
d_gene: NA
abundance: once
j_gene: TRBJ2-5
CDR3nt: TGCACCAGCAGTCAAAGGGGCGGCCTCCAAGAGACCCAGTACTTC
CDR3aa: CTSSQRGGLQETQYF

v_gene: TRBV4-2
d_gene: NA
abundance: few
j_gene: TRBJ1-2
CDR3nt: TGTGCCAGCAGCCAACACAGCTATGACCACACCTTC
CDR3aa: CASSQHSYDHTF

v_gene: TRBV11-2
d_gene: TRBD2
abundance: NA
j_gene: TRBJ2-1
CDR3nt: TGTACCAGCACCCCGGAGGGCGGGGGAATCTCCTACAATGAGCAGTTATTC
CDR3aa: CTSTPEGGGISYNEQLF

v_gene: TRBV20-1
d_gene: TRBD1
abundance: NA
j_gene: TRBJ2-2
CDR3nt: TGCGGTGCTAAATCTGGGACAGGGGCGAACTCCGGGGAGCTGTTTTTT
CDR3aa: CGAKSGTGANSGELFF

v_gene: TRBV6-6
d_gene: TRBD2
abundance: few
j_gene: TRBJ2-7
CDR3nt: TGTGCCAGCAGTTACTCGACTAGCGGGGGTTACGAGCAGTATTTC
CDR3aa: CASSYSTSGGYEQYF

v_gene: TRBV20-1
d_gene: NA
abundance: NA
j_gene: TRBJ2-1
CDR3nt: TGCAGTGCTATTTCCGGGAATGATGAGCGGTTCTTC
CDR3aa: CSAISGNDERFF

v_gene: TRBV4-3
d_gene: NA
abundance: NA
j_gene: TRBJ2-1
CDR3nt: TGCGCCAGCACCCAAGAGCTAGTCATCAAGAATGAGCAGTTCTTC
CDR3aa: CASTQELVIKNEQFF

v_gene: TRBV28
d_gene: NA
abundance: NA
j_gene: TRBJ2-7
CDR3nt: TGTACCAGCAGTTTGCATGGAAGAGTGCAGTACTTC
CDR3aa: CTSSLHGRVQYF

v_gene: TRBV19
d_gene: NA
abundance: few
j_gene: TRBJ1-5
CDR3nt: TGTGCCAGTACTCTCAAAGCAGGGTCTAGTCAGCCCCAGCATTTT
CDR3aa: CASTLKAGSSQPQHF

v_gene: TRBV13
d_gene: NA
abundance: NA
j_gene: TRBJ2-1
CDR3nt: TGTGCCGGCTGCTTACGGAAGAGGGGGAACAACAATGAGCAGTTCTTC
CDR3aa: CAGCLRKRGNNNEQFF

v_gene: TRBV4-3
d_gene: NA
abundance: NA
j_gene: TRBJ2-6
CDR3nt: TGCGCCAGCAGCCAAGACGCAGGTTTATCTGGAACCAACGTCATGACTTTC
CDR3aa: CASSQDAGLSGTNVMTF

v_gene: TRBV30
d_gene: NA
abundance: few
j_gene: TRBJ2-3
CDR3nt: TGTACCTGGACCCGACAACCCTTTGATACGCAGTATTTT
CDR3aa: CTWTRQPFDTQYF